The present T cell receptor (beta chain) was sequenced within a study of cytotoxic CD8 clonotypes in ibrutinib-treated CLL. Overall study context: Of the patients, about twelve were relapsed/refractory, some 15 treatment-naive and about 17 IGHV unmutated.

Findings of the study overall: Researchers report that baseline clonality outpaced age-matched healthy donors and tracked circulating CD8+ T-cell counts. Sampling time points were not equivalent between sustained-remission and progressing patients.

The protocol was immunoSEQ multiplex PCR, while the TCRdb copy is restricted to in-frame clones and leaves out a portion. The table shows about 140,000 clones, with around 93% occurring only once. The CDR3 runs to 14 residues. The V end lost 4 bases, the J end lost 3 bases, and 10 bases lay between the germline ends. Germline V gene sequence: CDR1 MNHEY, CDR2 SMNVEV (reference sequence). Remarks on this clone: What it binds is unknown.

This sequence joins TRBV27 and TRBJ2-1, with a weak D call TRBD2 (5 bases). This clonotype was sampled from a human donor with chronic lymphocytic leukemia. The sequenced sample was PBMCs, obtained after 12 months of ibrutinib treatment. CDR3 in DNA: TGTGCCAGCAGTTCTCCGGGAAGCTACAATGAGCAGTTCTTC. Translating gives CASSSPGSYNEQFF.